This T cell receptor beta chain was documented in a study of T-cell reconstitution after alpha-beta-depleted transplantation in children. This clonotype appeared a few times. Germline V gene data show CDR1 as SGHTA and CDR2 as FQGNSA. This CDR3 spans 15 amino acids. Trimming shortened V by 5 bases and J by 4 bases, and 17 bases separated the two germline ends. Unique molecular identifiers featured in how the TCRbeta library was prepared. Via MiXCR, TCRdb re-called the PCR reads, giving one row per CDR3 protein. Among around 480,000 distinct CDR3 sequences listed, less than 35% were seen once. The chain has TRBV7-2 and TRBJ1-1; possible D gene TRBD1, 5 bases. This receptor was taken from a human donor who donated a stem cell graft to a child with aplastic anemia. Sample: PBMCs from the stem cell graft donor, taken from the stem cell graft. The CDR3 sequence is CASSGQVGPGTEAFF. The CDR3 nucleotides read TGTGCCAGCAGCGGCCAGGTGGGGCCGGGCACTGAAGCTTTCTTT.